This T cell receptor (beta chain) derives from a study of blood T cell repertoires in COVID-19. Study-wide background: Donors in the United States, Italy and Spain gave samples during acute or convalescent COVID-19. In each case, the material was cDNA or gDNA derived from T cells, B-cell-depleted T cells, or PBMCs.

Original methodology: Estimates of nucleated cell counts were drawn from the amplification of reference gene primers. The table came from immunoSEQ multiplex PCR; TCRdb's copy has only in-frame clones and leaves some out. For V, J and clone size, that table is used; D and trimming come from the DNA. The sample contains about 140,000 clones, around 82% of which appear only once. This clone appeared once. V was pared by 0 bases and J by 4 bases, with 5 bases of the junction left unmatched. The germline gives CDR1 SGDLS, CDR2 YYNGEE. CDR3 length: 16 amino acids. This chain uses TRBV9 with TRBJ1-3; 9 bases fit TRBD1. The sample was peripheral blood. This clonotype originated in a human donor in a cohort sampled during active COVID-19. CDR3 loop: CASSVASGQGGNTIYF. The CDR3 DNA reads as TGTGCCAGCAGCGTAGCCTCAGGACAGGGGGGAAACACCATATATTTT. The variable domain in full, completed from reference TRBV9 and TRBJ1-3, reads DSGVTQTPKHLITATGQRVTLRCSPRSGDLSVYWYQQSLDQGLQFLIQYYNGEERAKGNILERFSAQQFPDLHSELNLSSLELGDSALYFCASSVASGQGGNTIYFGEGSWLTVV.